The 26 T cell receptor beta chains in this list originate from one sample, sequenced in a study of blood T cell repertoires in COVID-19. Data came from immunoSEQ multiplex PCR; TCRdb stores just in-frame clones and leaves some out. The repertoire includes about 99,000 clones, roughly four fifths of them detected once, and more than 4.5% sits in the top ten. Sequenced sample: peripheral blood. The receptors originated from a man aged 55 to 70 with acute or convalescent COVID-19.

J is TRBJ1-2 and V is TRBV11-2; D remains unclear. The germline V gene has CDR1 SGHAT and CDR2 FQNNGV. The CDR3 contains 13 residues. V was shortened by 0 bases and J by 4 bases, with 6 bases between the two germline ends. The CDR3 DNA sequence: TGTGCCAGCAGCTTAGATACAATCTATGGCTACACCTTC. It is translated as CASSLDTIYGYTF.

The rearrangement links TRBV10-3 to TRBJ2-1; 8 positions match TRBD2. J lost 5 bases, V lost 7 bases, and 10 bases had no gene match. CDR3 size: 15 residues. Per germline, CDR1 ENHRY and CDR2 SYGVKD. The CDR3 nucleotides read TGTGCCATCACAGCGGGAGTAAATTCCGACAATGAGCAGTTCTTC. Protein sequence: CAITAGVNSDNEQFF.

The J gene is TRBJ1-1, the V gene TRBV20-1, with 7 bases aligning to TRBD1. The length of the CDR3 is 11 residues. The V and J ends lost 6 bases and 7 bases, in that order; junction bases with no gene match: 5. Germline V gene sequence: CDR1 DFQATT, CDR2 SNEGSKA (reference sequence). The CDR3 spells CSARQGHEAFF. In DNA, the CDR3 is TGCAGTGCAAGACAGGGCCATGAAGCTTTCTTT.

As DNA, the CDR3 is TGTGCCAGCAGCTTAAACGGGTTGCATGAAAAACTGTTTTTT. The encoded protein is CASSLNGLHEKLFF. The chain couples TRBV5-4 to TRBJ1-4, with D unresolved. This CDR3 is built from 14 residues. Looked up from germline, CDR1 is SGHNT and CDR2 is YYREEE (reference sequence). V lost 2 bases and J 6 bases, leaving 11 bases between the germline ends.

About this clone itself: A junction boundary mismatches the germline segment, possibly from a read error. The chain's CDR3 is CASSEVNSYGYTF. CDR3 nucleotides: TGTGCCAGCAGCGAAGTTAACAGCTATGGCTACACCTTC. This chain links TRBV6-1 with TRBJ1-2; D call uncertain. Germline values: CDR1 MNHNS, CDR2 SASEGT. This CDR3 has 13 amino acids.

In this sample, this clone turned up once. The chain combines TRBV11-3 with TRBJ2-1; 11 bases align to TRBD2. The V gene end was trimmed by 0 bases and the J gene end by 3 bases; junction bases not matched to a gene: 4. Germline V gene lookup returns CDR1 SGHNT and CDR2 YENEEA. The CDR3 is made up of 17 amino acids. The CDR3 sequence: CASSLDLAGGLYNEQFF. In DNA form, the CDR3 reads TGTGCCAGCAGCTTAGATTTAGCGGGGGGGCTCTACAATGAGCAGTTCTTC.

This clone was found a few times. V and J are TRBV6-5 and TRBJ1-2; a weak D match, TRBD1 (5 bases). CDR1 is MNHEY, CDR2 SVGAGI, per germline. Trimming pared 5 bases from V and 1 base from J, leaving 14 bases between. This CDR3 contains 15 residues. The CDR3 reads CASSPSGVDNYGYTF. The CDR3 nucleotides are TGTGCCAGCAGTCCCTCGGGGGTGGATAACTATGGCTACACCTTC.

The V call is TRBV30, the J call TRBJ2-3; 8 bases agree with TRBD1. The CDR3 sequence is 14 residues long. V was pared by 5 bases and J by 0 bases, with 4 bases of the junction left unmatched. CDR1 is GTSNPN, CDR2 SVGIG, per germline (reference sequence). The CDR3 is CAWGQGSSTDTQYF. The CDR3 region has the DNA TGTGCCTGGGGACAGGGTAGCAGCACAGATACGCAGTATTTT.

Here the CDR3 DNA reads TGTGCCAGCAGCTTCTGGCTAGCGGGAGGGGGGGAGACCCAGTACTTC. Translated, it gives CASSFWLAGGGETQYF. The chain uses TRBV7-2 and TRBJ2-5; TRBD2 matches 12 bases. This CDR3 has 16 residues. CDR1 and CDR2 (germline): SGHTA, FQGNSA. With V trimmed by 3 bases and J by 5 bases, 7 bases remained unmatched.

This clone was seen a handful of times. The rearrangement uses TRBV11-1 and TRBJ1-1, with D uncertain. Trimming pared 3 bases from V and 1 base from J, leaving 6 bases between. Germline values: CDR1 SGHAT, CDR2 FQDESV (reference sequence). The length of the CDR3 is 13 residues. Here the CDR3 reads CASSFARNTEAFF. The CDR3 region has the DNA TGTGCCAGCAGCTTTGCCAGGAACACTGAAGCTTTCTTT.

The V and J genes are TRBV6-5 and TRBJ2-7; 12 bases map to TRBD1. Germline assignment: CDR1 MNHEY and CDR2 SVGAGI. The V gene end was trimmed by 6 bases and the J gene end by 3 bases; junction bases not matched to a gene: 6. This CDR3 has 15 residues. The CDR3 DNA is TGTGCCAGCAGGACCGGGACAGGGGGCCTCTACGAGCAGTACTTC. Amino acids: CASRTGTGGLYEQYF.

The chain is built from TRBV11-2 and TRBJ2-7; 9 bases fit TRBD2. Germline V gene data show CDR1 as SGHAT and CDR2 as FQNNGV. The CDR3 spans 15 residues. The V gene end was trimmed by 5 bases and the J gene end by 2 bases; junction bases not matched to a gene: 7. Here the CDR3 DNA reads TGTGCCAGCAGCGACCAGGGACTAGCCCCCTACGAGCAGTACTTC. Residues: CASSDQGLAPYEQYF.

In this sample, this clone turned up once. This chain connects TRBV29-1 to TRBJ2-1, with D maybe TRBD1 (6 bases). The CDR3 sequence is 15 residues long. The germline V gene has CDR1 SQVTM and CDR2 ANQGSEA. The V end lost 6 bases, the J end lost 3 bases, and 18 bases lay between the germline ends. The CDR3 reads CSVAPLDRFYNEQFF. CDR3 bases: TGCAGCGTCGCCCCACTCGACAGGTTCTACAATGAGCAGTTCTTC.

The chain has TRBV5-1 and TRBJ2-2, with D possibly being TRBD1 (5 bases). The germline gives CDR1 SGHRS, CDR2 YFSETQ. V was pared by 5 bases and J by 1 base, with 9 bases between. The CDR3 is 14 residues long. This CDR3 is CASRWGQNTGELFF. The DNA for the CDR3 is TGCGCCAGCAGGTGGGGCCAGAACACCGGGGAGCTGTTTTTT.

This clone was detected once. V is TRBV11-2 and J is TRBJ2-3, with 11 bases identical to TRBD2. The CDR3 has 16 amino acids. CDR1 SGHAT and CDR2 FQNNGV come from the germline V gene. V gave up 4 bases and J gave up 3 bases; unmatched junction bases: 6. Here the CDR3 reads CASSSRLAGFTDTQYF. For the CDR3, the DNA is TGTGCCAGCAGCTCAAGACTAGCGGGATTTACAGATACGCAGTATTTT.

This chain connects TRBV5-1 to TRBJ1-2; D is unresolved. Germline-derived CDR1 and CDR2 are SGHRS and YFSETQ. CDR3 size: 14 residues. V was trimmed by 2 bases and J by 2 bases, leaving 10 bases between them. The CDR3 DNA sequence: TGCGCCAGCAGCTTCGATGGGCTCAACTATGGCTACACCTTC. Translation: CASSFDGLNYGYTF.

This chain joins TRBV5-1 and TRBJ1-5; 9 nucleotides agree with TRBD1. V dropped 4 bases and J dropped 5; count of bases not matched to a gene: 7. The CDR3 has 15 amino acids. CDR1 and CDR2 (germline): SGHRS, YFSETQ. The CDR3 sequence: CASSQGQGGDQPQHF. CDR3 nucleotides: TGCGCCAGCAGCCAGGGACAGGGAGGAGATCAGCCCCAGCATTTT.

This clone showed up just once. The V and J genes are TRBV19 and TRBJ2-7; D uncertain. The CDR3 spans 13 residues. Trimming took off 6 bases at V and 5 bases at J, with 14 bases between the two ends. Germline V lookup: CDR1 LNHDA, CDR2 SQIVND (reference sequence). CDR3 protein: CASRPGSLDEQYF. In DNA, the CDR3 is TGTGCCAGTAGACCCGGGTCTTTGGACGAGCAGTACTTC.

CDR3: CATGAGGTDTQYF. In nucleotides, the CDR3 is TGTGCCACCGGGGCAGGTGGCACAGATACGCAGTATTTT. The chain recombines TRBV15 with TRBJ2-3; the D gene is possibly TRBD1 (5 bases). There are 13 residues in the CDR3. Germline V gives CDR1 LNHNV, CDR2 YYDKDF (reference sequence). V lost 8 bases, J lost 1 base, and 10 bases lay in between.

This chain links TRBV19 with TRBJ1-5; TRBD1 aligns across 10 bases. V was pared by 8 bases and J by 0 bases, with 10 bases of the junction left unmatched. Germline loops: CDR1 LNHDA, CDR2 SQIVND (reference sequence). The CDR3 covers 17 residues. The CDR3 spells CASGGTGAYYSNQPQHF. Written as DNA, the CDR3 is TGTGCCAGTGGGGGGACAGGGGCCTATTATAGCAATCAGCCCCAGCATTTT.

The CDR3: CASSSQGARADTQYF. The DNA for the CDR3 is TGTGCCAGCAGTTCCCAGGGGGCTAGAGCAGATACGCAGTATTTT. This chain uses TRBV2 with TRBJ2-3; TRBD1 agrees at 8 bases. CDR3 size: 15 residues. Unmatched junction bases numbered 8, after V lost 5 bases and J lost 4 bases. Germline CDR1 reads SNHLY; CDR2 reads FYNNEI. Looking up the rest from reference TRBV2 and TRBJ2-3 gives the full variable domain: EPEVTQTPSHQVTQMGQEVILRCVPISNHLYFYWYRQILGQKVEFLVSFYNNEISEKSEIFDDQFSVERPDGSNFTLKIRSTKLEDSAMYFCASSSQGARADTQYFGPGTRLTVL.

This sequence joins TRBV5-1 and TRBJ2-2, with TRBD1 identical over 9 bases. CDR1 is SGHRS and CDR2 is YFSETQ in the germline V gene. This CDR3 is built from 15 residues. Trimming removed 0 bases from V and 6 bases from J; junction bases left unmatched: 3. Here the CDR3 reads CASSLEQGAAGELFF. The CDR3 coding sequence is TGCGCCAGCAGCTTGGAACAGGGGGCGGCCGGGGAGCTGTTTTTT.

The V gene is TRBV18, the J gene TRBJ1-1; 11 nucleotides match TRBD1. The CDR3 extends over 15 amino acids. Trimming removed 3 bases from V and 5 bases from J; junction bases left unmatched: 5. Per the germline V gene, CDR1 is KGHSH and CDR2 is LQKENI. CDR3 protein: CASSPPDRGLTEAFF. In nucleotides, the CDR3 is TGTGCCAGCTCACCGCCGGACAGGGGGCTGACTGAAGCTTTCTTT.

The chain employs TRBV19 and TRBJ2-7; a weak D match, TRBD1 (6 bases). Germline CDR1 and CDR2: LNHDA and SQIVND (reference sequence). V lost 4 bases to trimming and J lost 3 bases, with 10 bases between them. The CDR3 spans 13 residues. CDR3 protein: CASSSQGIYEQYF. CDR3 DNA: TGTGCCAGTAGTAGTCAGGGGATCTACGAGCAGTACTTC.

The V gene is TRBV7-9, the J gene TRBJ2-7; 11 bases fit TRBD2. J lost 7 bases, V lost 5 bases, and 28 bases had no gene match. The length of the CDR3 is 21 residues. Germline V CDR1 and CDR2: SEHNR, FQNEAQ (reference sequence). The CDR3 region is CASSKYGGLAGGPQGSGEQYF. Written as DNA, the CDR3 is TGTGCCAGCAGCAAATACGGAGGGCTAGCGGGGGGCCCCCAGGGTTCGGGTGAGCAGTACTTC.

The chain employs TRBV2 and TRBJ1-5, with TRBD1 as a possible D gene (6 bases). Trimming removed 7 bases at V and 3 bases at J, with 10 bases between. CDR1 and CDR2 (germline): SNHLY, FYNNEI. The CDR3 is 13 residues long. CDR3 DNA: TGTGCCAGCATTGACAGGCCCAATCAGCCCCAGCATTTT. Translated, it gives CASIDRPNQPQHF. The whole variable domain, filled in from reference TRBV2 and TRBJ1-5, reads EPEVTQTPSHQVTQMGQEVILRCVPISNHLYFYWYRQILGQKVEFLVSFYNNEISEKSEIFDDQFSVERPDGSNFTLKIRSTKLEDSAMYFCASIDRPNQPQHFGDGTRLSIL.